This TCR beta chain comes out of a study of Ad26.COV2.S vaccination and SARS-CoV-2 variants. Whole-study context: The trial was COV1001 and the donor's arm was Ad26.COV2.S.

Germline loops: CDR1 WSHSY, CDR2 SAAADI. The CDR3 contains 19 residues. Losses at the gene ends were 0 bases for V and 0 bases for J; bases not matched to a gene: 7. This clone is a singleton in its sample. Its matching antigen is unknown. The treatment denotes: around 19 received Ad26.COV2.S at low or high dose, single or two shots; 5 received placebo; per-sample allocation not given. Samples came from day 63 after the first vaccine or placebo injection. Ad26.COV2.S expressed prefusion-stabilized spike from the original Wuhan strain. Repertoires were generated with immunoSEQ multiplex PCR, while TCRdb's copy carries only in-frame clones and drops some. The table lists fewer than 300,000 clones, around 87% of them singletons, with more than 2.5% in the top ten. Findings of the study overall: Breadth and depth estimates from TCRs may understate total T cell responses.

This receptor was taken from a person aged 18-65 years who received the Ad26.COV2.S COVID-19 vaccine or a placebo. The sequencing used peripheral blood, collected in a trial of Ad26.COV2.S vaccine versus placebo. This chain links TRBV10-2 with TRBJ1-3, with 11 nucleotides matching TRBD1. CDR3 region: CASSESRTGGSRSGNTIYF. CDR3 nucleotides: TGCGCCAGCAGTGAGTCACGGACAGGGGGCTCCCGCTCTGGAAACACCATATATTTT.